This TCR beta chain stems from a study of CD8+ T cells in alopecia areata. This CDR3 is built from 13 residues. V lost 6 bases to trimming and J lost 8 bases, with 17 bases between them. Germline loops: CDR1 SQVTM, CDR2 ANQGSEA. This clone was counted only a few times. The sequencing template was cDNA reverse transcribed from extracted RNA. The data were produced by immunoSEQ multiplex PCR, yet TCRdb's version contains in-frame clones alone and is incomplete. The profile shows 140,000 or so clones, about 47% of them singletons. This sequence was found in a human donor with alopecia areata. The sequenced sample was CD4+ T cells sorted from blood, obtained at week 0. The chain links TRBV29-1 to TRBJ2-1; tentative D call: TRBD2 (5 bases). DNA of the CDR3: TGCAGCGTCCACGGGGTTCGCGTCCATGAGCAGTTCTTC. It translates to CSVHGVRVHEQFF.